Listed below are T cell receptor beta chains from one sample, sequenced in a study of human T cells and chemical hapten exposure. MiXCR was run by TCRdb on the RACE reads, yielding one entry per CDR3 protein. The data contain approximately 90,000 distinct CDR3 sequences, around 9% of them singletons. The sequencing input was whole blood. Receptors originate from a female donor in good health. Some clones in this sample may be carry-over from other donors' samples. Each CDR3 is given with its conserved first and last residue. The D gene is left open where the match is weak. Rows give clone size only sometimes, using once, few, many, or a class for an expanded clone.

d_call	clone_size	v_call	j_call	cdr3_aa	cdr3_nt
-	few	TRBV10-3	TRBJ1-2	CAISESEGDGYTF	TGTGCCATCAGTGAGTCGGAGGGGGATGGCTACACCTTC
TRBD1	-	TRBV20-1	TRBJ2-7	CSARSGTENFGEQYF	TGCAGTGCTAGATCCGGGACAGAAAATTTTGGGGAGCAGTACTTC
-	-	TRBV29-1	TRBJ2-1	CSVNEARSYNEQFF	TGCAGCGTTAACGAGGCCAGGTCCTACAATGAGCAGTTCTTC
-	many	TRBV28	TRBJ2-7	CASTSPARGRGREQYF	TGTGCCAGCACCTCTCCGGCCCGGGGGCGAGGGCGCGAGCAGTACTTC
-	-	TRBV15	TRBJ2-5	CATSRDREPRTQYF	TGTGCCACCAGCAGAGATCGTGAGCCAAGGACCCAGTACTTC
-	-	TRBV3-1	TRBJ2-6	CASSQDRLKEGQPPSGANVLTF	TGTGCCAGCAGCCAAGATAGGTTGAAGGAGGGACAGCCGCCCTCTGGGGCCAACGTCCTGACTTTC
-	many	TRBV4-2	TRBJ2-1	CASSQEIPRQGGEQFF	TGTGCCAGCAGCCAAGAAATTCCGAGGCAGGGCGGTGAGCAGTTCTTC
TRBD2	few	TRBV5-4	TRBJ2-3	CASSYAGSGGTDTQYF	TGTGCCAGCAGCTATGCTGGGAGCGGGGGCACAGATACGCAGTATTTT
TRBD1	-	TRBV3-1	TRBJ2-1	CASSPGGTYNEQFF	TGTGCCAGCAGCCCAGGGGGAACCTACAATGAGCAGTTCTTC
-	-	TRBV29-1	TRBJ2-2	CSAYAGITGELFF	TGCAGCGCCTACGCAGGGATCACCGGGGAGCTGTTTTTT
-	few	TRBV5-1	TRBJ1-6	CASSWALTEDSPLHF	TGCGCCAGCAGCTGGGCATTGACAGAAGATTCACCCCTCCACTTT
TRBD1	many	TRBV29-1	TRBJ1-6	CSVTDRANSPLHF	TGCAGCGTTACGGACAGGGCAAATTCACCCCTCCACTTT
TRBD2	-	TRBV24-1	TRBJ2-1	CATSDRLAAFYNEQFF	TGTGCCACCAGTGACCGACTAGCGGCTTTTTACAATGAGCAGTTCTTC
TRBD1	many	TRBV6-2/TRBV6-3	TRBJ1-5	CASSFQTGGAIGNQPQHF	TGTGCCAGCAGTTTCCAGACAGGGGGCGCGATTGGCAATCAGCCCCAGCATTTT
-	-	TRBV25-1	TRBJ2-3	CASSESPTPDTQYF	TGTGCCAGCAGTGAATCCCCGACACCAGATACGCAGTATTTT
TRBD1	few	TRBV29-1	TRBJ2-1	CSVKESTGGQDEQFF	TGCAGCGTTAAAGAATCGACAGGGGGACAGGATGAGCAGTTCTTC
-	few	TRBV28	TRBJ2-1	CASRRIPEQFF	TGTGCCAGCAGAAGAATCCCTGAGCAGTTCTTC
TRBD2	-	TRBV5-1	TRBJ2-5	CASSKEAGVEETQYF	TGCGCCAGCAGCAAGGAAGCGGGAGTTGAGGAGACCCAGTACTTC
TRBD1	few	TRBV24-1	TRBJ2-5	CATSDSGTVGLETQYF	TGTGCCACCAGTGACTCCGGGACAGTGGGATTGGAGACCCAGTACTTC
-	many	TRBV4-1	TRBJ2-1	CASSQDGDLSSYNEQFF	TGCGCCAGCAGCCAAGATGGGGACCTCAGCTCCTACAATGAGCAGTTCTTC
-	many	TRBV5-1	TRBJ1-4	CASSGNLWGTNEKLFF	TGCGCCAGCAGCGGAAACCTTTGGGGTACTAATGAAAAACTGTTTTTT
TRBD2	many	TRBV5-6	TRBJ2-3	CASTTWTSGTDTQYF	TGTGCCAGCACAACGTGGACTAGCGGCACAGATACGCAGTATTTT
TRBD1	many	TRBV4-3	TRBJ2-3	CASSQVSGTGYTDTQYF	TGCGCCAGCAGCCAAGTCTCCGGGACAGGGTACACAGATACGCAGTATTTT
-	many	TRBV4-2	TRBJ2-3	CASSQGLQDTQYF	TGTGCCAGCAGCCAAGGCCTACAAGATACGCAGTATTTT
-	many	TRBV29-1	TRBJ2-5	CSVEKGETQYF	TGCAGCGTTGAAAAGGGAGAGACCCAGTACTTC
TRBD2	many	TRBV29-1	TRBJ2-1	CSVDRAGGLAGVEQFF	TGCAGCGTTGACCGAGCGGGCGGACTAGCGGGAGTAGAGCAGTTCTTC
TRBD1	few	TRBV30	TRBJ2-2	CAWRTGRNTGELFF	TGTGCCTGGCGGACAGGTCGAAACACCGGGGAGCTGTTTTTT
-	-	TRBV30	TRBJ1-1	CAREGNTEAFF	TGTGCCCGCGAGGGGAACACTGAAGCTTTCTTT
-	few	TRBV12-3/TRBV12-4	TRBJ2-7	CASSSMDSNSYEQYF	TGTGCCAGCAGTTCGATGGACAGTAACTCCTACGAGCAGTACTTC
TRBD1	few	TRBV10-3	TRBJ2-2	CATLGTGEAGELFF	TGTGCCACGCTAGGGACAGGGGAGGCCGGGGAGCTGTTTTTT
TRBD1	many	TRBV2	TRBJ1-1	CASSGGQLNTEAFF	TGTGCCAGCAGTGGGGGACAGTTGAACACTGAAGCTTTCTTT
TRBD2	-	TRBV28	TRBJ2-7	CASSFSGGNYEQYF	TGTGCCAGCAGTTTTAGCGGGGGAAACTACGAGCAGTACTTC
-	-	TRBV4-2	TRBJ2-6	CASSQEGGSSGANVLTF	TGTGCCAGCAGCCAAGAAGGAGGGAGCTCTGGGGCCAACGTCCTGACTTTC
TRBD1	-	TRBV5-5	TRBJ2-7	CASSPTGASYEQYF	TGTGCCAGCAGCCCCACAGGGGCTTCCTACGAGCAGTACTTC
-	many	TRBV4-2	TRBJ2-1	CASSQGLGEGNEQFF	TGTGCCAGCAGCCAAGGACTAGGAGAGGGCAATGAGCAGTTCTTC
-	-	TRBV3-1	TRBJ1-5	CASSHGTLGNQPQHF	TGTGCCAGCAGCCACGGGACCTTAGGGAATCAGCCCCAGCATTTT
-	few	TRBV5-5	TRBJ1-5	CASSFAFRTVSNQPQHF	TGTGCCAGCAGCTTTGCGTTCCGGACAGTTAGCAATCAGCCCCAGCATTTT
-	-	TRBV3-1	TRBJ2-5	CASSQGLGGETQYF	TGTGCCAGCAGCCAAGGTCTGGGAGGAGAGACCCAGTACTTC
-	few	TRBV7-2	TRBJ2-3	CASSFFGSSRTDTQYF	TGTGCCAGCAGCTTCTTTGGGAGTTCCCGCACAGATACGCAGTATTTT
-	-	TRBV5-1	TRBJ2-5	CASSLAGSGETQYF	TGCGCCAGCAGCTTGGCCGGGAGCGGGGAGACCCAGTACTTC
-	many	TRBV2	TRBJ1-4	CASSGSTNEKLFF	TGTGCCAGCAGTGGCAGCACTAATGAAAAACTGTTTTTT
-	few	TRBV30	TRBJ2-6	CAWSIDGANVLTF	TGTGCCTGGTCCATAGACGGGGCCAACGTCCTGACTTTC
-	-	TRBV12-3/TRBV12-4	TRBJ2-7	CASSLIGNEQYF	TGTGCCAGCAGTTTAATCGGGAACGAGCAGTACTTC
-	few	TRBV7-9	TRBJ2-1	CASSRKGGTPTYNEQFF	TGTGCCAGCAGCCGCAAGGGGGGGACTCCCACCTACAATGAGCAGTTCTTC
TRBD2	many	TRBV20-1	TRBJ2-7	CSAGLAGGFYEQYF	TGCAGTGCTGGGCTAGCGGGAGGGTTCTACGAGCAGTACTTC
-	-	TRBV5-1	TRBJ2-6	CASSWGSSGANVLTF	TGCGCCAGCAGCTGGGGCAGCTCTGGGGCCAACGTCCTGACTTTC
TRBD2	many	TRBV24-1	TRBJ2-1	CATSDFRGLAGGEEQFF	TGTGCCACCAGTGATTTTAGGGGACTAGCGGGAGGAGAAGAGCAGTTCTTC
-	many	TRBV5-1	TRBJ2-7	CASSLEGVHEQYF	TGCGCCAGCAGCTTGGAGGGAGTCCACGAGCAGTACTTC
-	few	TRBV7-8	TRBJ1-5	CASSARDRKEWPQHF	TGTGCCAGCAGCGCCCGAGACAGGAAGGAATGGCCCCAGCATTTT
-	-	TRBV18	TRBJ1-3	CASSPLKGGSSGNTIYF	TGTGCCAGCTCACCTCTTAAGGGTGGAAGCTCTGGAAACACCATATATTTT
-	many	TRBV20-1	TRBJ1-5	CSARDFGHYSNQPQHF	TGCAGTGCTAGAGATTTTGGGCACTATAGCAATCAGCCCCAGCATTTT
TRBD1	-	TRBV20-1	TRBJ2-7	CSARDRGREQYF	TGCAGTGCTAGAGACAGGGGGCGGGAGCAGTACTTC
-	-	TRBV20-1	TRBJ2-7	CSARPRWGVQTYEQYF	TGCAGTGCTAGACCTCGATGGGGGGTGCAAACCTACGAGCAGTACTTC
-	many	TRBV5-6	TRBJ2-6	CASSLRPGFAGANVLTF	TGTGCCAGCAGCTTAAGACCAGGGTTCGCTGGGGCCAACGTCCTGACTTTC
TRBD1	-	TRBV6-4	TRBJ1-2	CASSRDRELDGYTF	TGTGCCAGCAGTCGGGACAGGGAGTTGGATGGCTACACCTTC
-	few	TRBV12-3/TRBV12-4	TRBJ2-3	CASSLAQGTADTQYF	TGTGCCAGCAGTTTAGCGCAAGGGACCGCAGATACGCAGTATTTT
TRBD1	-	TRBV20-1	TRBJ1-5	CSAPGTGRQPQHF	TGCAGTGCTCCGGGGACAGGGCGTCAGCCCCAGCATTTT